This T cell receptor beta chain stems from a study of metastatic and nonmetastatic thyroid tumors. Turning to the study itself: Where malignant and benign thyroid patients were concerned, repertoires were compared across blood and tumor or nodule tissue.

This clone is labeled as medium-sized. Each patient went into thyroid surgery without having received any treatment. The CDR3 has 13 amino acids. The V gene lost 6 bases and the J gene lost 3 bases, with 12 bases spanning the gap. Germline CDR1 is PRHDT and CDR2 is FYEKMQ (reference sequence). As processed by the authors: In papillary thyroid cancer, a distant-metastasis classifier was built using CDR3 differences across clinicopathological groups. TCRdb re-clonotyped the PCR reads through MiXCR. In this record, the V and J calls reflect TCRdb's handling and not the investigators' own analysis. Of around 21,000 clones listed, under 25% are singletons.

This sequence joins TRBV13 and TRBJ2-7; tentative D call: TRBD1 (6 bases). This receptor was taken from a male donor with papillary thyroid cancer or a benign thyroid nodule (not recorded which). Some clones in this sample may be carry-over from other donors' samples. The specimen was tumor tissue. The DNA of the CDR3 is TGTGCCAGCAGAGTCAGGGGAAACTACGAGCAGTACTTC. Protein: CASRVRGNYEQYF. The variable domain in full, with the rest retrieved from reference TRBV13 and TRBJ2-7, is AAGVIQSPRHLIKEKRETATLKCYPIPRHDTVYWYQQGPGQDPQFLISFYEKMQSDKGSIPDRFSAQQFSDYHSELNMSSLELGDSALYFCASRVRGNYEQYFGPGTRLTVT.